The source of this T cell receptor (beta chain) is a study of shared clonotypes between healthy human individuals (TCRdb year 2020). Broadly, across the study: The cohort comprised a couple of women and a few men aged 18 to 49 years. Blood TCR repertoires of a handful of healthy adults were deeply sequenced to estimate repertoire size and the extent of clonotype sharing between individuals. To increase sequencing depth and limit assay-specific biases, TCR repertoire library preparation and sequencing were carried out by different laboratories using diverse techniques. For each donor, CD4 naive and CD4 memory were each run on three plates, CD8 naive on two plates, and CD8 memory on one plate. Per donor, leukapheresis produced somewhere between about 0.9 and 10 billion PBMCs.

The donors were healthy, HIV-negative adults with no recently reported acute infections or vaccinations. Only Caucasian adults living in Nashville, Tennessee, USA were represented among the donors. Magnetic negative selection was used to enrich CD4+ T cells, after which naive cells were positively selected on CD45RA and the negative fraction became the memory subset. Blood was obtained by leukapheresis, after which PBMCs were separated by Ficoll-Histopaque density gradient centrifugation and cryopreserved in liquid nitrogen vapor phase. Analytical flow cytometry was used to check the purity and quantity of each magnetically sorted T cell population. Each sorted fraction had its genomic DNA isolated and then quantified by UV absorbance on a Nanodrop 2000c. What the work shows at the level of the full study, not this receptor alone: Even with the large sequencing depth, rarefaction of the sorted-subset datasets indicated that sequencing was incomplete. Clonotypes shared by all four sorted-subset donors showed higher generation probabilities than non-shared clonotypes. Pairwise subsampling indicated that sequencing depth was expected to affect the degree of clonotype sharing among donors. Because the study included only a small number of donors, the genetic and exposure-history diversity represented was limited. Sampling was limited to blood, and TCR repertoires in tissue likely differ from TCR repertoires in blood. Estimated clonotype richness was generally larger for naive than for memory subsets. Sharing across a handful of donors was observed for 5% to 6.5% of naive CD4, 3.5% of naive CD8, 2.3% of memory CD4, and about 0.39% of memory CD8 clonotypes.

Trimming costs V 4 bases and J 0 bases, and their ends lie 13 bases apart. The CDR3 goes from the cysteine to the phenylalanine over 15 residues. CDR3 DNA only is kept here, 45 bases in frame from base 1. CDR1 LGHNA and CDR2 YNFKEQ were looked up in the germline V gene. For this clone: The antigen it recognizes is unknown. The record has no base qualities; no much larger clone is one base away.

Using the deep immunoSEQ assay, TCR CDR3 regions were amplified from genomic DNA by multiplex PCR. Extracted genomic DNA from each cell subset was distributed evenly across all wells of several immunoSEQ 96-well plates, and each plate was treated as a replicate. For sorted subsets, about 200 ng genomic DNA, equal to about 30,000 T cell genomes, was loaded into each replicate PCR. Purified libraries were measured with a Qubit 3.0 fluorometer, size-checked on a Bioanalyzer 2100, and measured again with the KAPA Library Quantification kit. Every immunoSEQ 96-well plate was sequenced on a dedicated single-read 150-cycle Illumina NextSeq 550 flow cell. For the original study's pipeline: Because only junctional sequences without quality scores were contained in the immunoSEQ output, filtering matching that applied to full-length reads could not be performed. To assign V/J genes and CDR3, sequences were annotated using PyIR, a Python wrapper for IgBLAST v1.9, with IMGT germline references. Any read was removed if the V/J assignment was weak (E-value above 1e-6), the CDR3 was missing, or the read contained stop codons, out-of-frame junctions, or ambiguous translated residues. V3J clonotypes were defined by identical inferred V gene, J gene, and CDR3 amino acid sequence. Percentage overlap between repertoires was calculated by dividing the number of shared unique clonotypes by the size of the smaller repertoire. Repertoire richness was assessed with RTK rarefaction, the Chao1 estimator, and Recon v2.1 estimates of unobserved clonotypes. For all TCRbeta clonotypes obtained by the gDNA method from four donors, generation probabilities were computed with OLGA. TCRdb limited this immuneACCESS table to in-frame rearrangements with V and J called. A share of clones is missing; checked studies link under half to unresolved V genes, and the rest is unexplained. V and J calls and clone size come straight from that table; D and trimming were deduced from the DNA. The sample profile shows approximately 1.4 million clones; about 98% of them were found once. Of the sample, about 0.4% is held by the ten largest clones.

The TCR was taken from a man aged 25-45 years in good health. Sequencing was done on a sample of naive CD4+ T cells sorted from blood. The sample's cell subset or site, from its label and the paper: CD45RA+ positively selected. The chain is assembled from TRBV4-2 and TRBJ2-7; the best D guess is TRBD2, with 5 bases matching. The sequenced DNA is TGTGCCAGCAGCCGGCAGAGGGCTAGCTCCTACGAGCAGTACTTC. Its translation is CASSRQRASSYEQYF.